This T cell receptor (beta chain) was recovered during a study of early stage breast cancer tumors. Germline-derived CDR1 and CDR2 are SEHNR and FQNEAQ (reference sequence). The CDR3 is 16 amino acids. Trimming cost V 1 base and J 1 base, with 11 bases left between them. General study findings and limits: Most shared enriched TCRB sequences were commonly generated ones. Compared with adjacent normal breast, tumors showed 2 to 2.5-fold denser, more clonal T cells.

Points on this clone: No antigen is known for it.

TCRdb keeps only in-frame clones here, not all; method: immunoSEQ multiplex PCR. The table lists 50,000 to 65,000 clones, about three quarters of them singletons. The sequence derives from a person aged 30-39 years with breast cancer. Sequenced: blood. The chain joins TRBV7-9 to TRBJ1-5; D might be TRBD1 (6 bases). The CDR3 loop reads CASSLEGGVSNQPQHF. CDR3 DNA: TGTGCCAGCAGCTTAGAGGGGGGGGTAAGCAATCAGCCCCAGCATTTT.